These T cell receptor beta chains were read from a single sample in a study of blood T cell repertoires in COVID-19. Clones were read by immunoSEQ multiplex PCR, and TCRdb kept only the in-frame ones, dropping some. The sample has around 250,000 clones; around 80% are singletons. Sequencing used peripheral blood. These receptors came from a man aged 35 to 55 with active or convalescent COVID-19. The CDR3 runs from the conserved cysteine through the conserved F or W. Each record gives: CDR3 length, clone size, J gene, D gene, V gene, CDR3 protein, CDR3 DNA. D genes are given only for firm matches. Only part of the rows carry a size: once, few, many, or a class if the clone is expanded.

cdr3_length: 13; clone_size: -; j_call: TRBJ2-2; d_call: TRBD1; v_call: TRBV5-5; cdr3_aa: CASSSQGPGELFF; cdr3_nt: TGTGCCAGCAGCTCACAGGGGCCCGGGGAGCTGTTTTTT
cdr3_length: 16; clone_size: -; j_call: TRBJ2-3; d_call: TRBD2; v_call: TRBV11-1; cdr3_aa: CASSLRLAASTDTQYF; cdr3_nt: TGTGCCAGCAGCCTCCGACTAGCGGCATCCACAGATACGCAGTATTTT
cdr3_length: 12; clone_size: -; j_call: TRBJ2-7; d_call: TRBD2; v_call: TRBV27; cdr3_aa: CASSGRDHEQYF; cdr3_nt: TGTGCCAGCAGTGGGAGGGATCACGAGCAGTACTTC
cdr3_length: 19; clone_size: -; j_call: TRBJ2-5; d_call: TRBD2; v_call: TRBV27; cdr3_aa: CASNSVGLAGARGQETQYF; cdr3_nt: TGTGCCAGCAATAGCGTCGGACTAGCGGGGGCCCGGGGCCAAGAGACCCAGTACTTC
cdr3_length: 15; clone_size: -; j_call: TRBJ1-5; d_call: -; v_call: TRBV7-8; cdr3_aa: CASSGSGYSNQPQHF; cdr3_nt: TGTGCCAGCAGCGGGAGTGGCTATAGCAATCAGCCCCAGCATTTT
cdr3_length: 15; clone_size: -; j_call: TRBJ2-5; d_call: TRBD2; v_call: TRBV5-1; cdr3_aa: CASSLMGGGQETQYF; cdr3_nt: TGCGCCAGCAGCTTGATGGGCGGGGGACAAGAGACCCAGTACTTC
cdr3_length: 16; clone_size: many; j_call: TRBJ2-1; d_call: TRBD2; v_call: TRBV7-3; cdr3_aa: CASSPTSGTIYNEQFF; cdr3_nt: TGTGCCAGCAGCCCCACTAGCGGGACGATCTACAATGAGCAGTTCTTC
cdr3_length: 14; clone_size: -; j_call: TRBJ2-1; d_call: TRBD2; v_call: TRBV5-1; cdr3_aa: CASSISGGSYEQFF; cdr3_nt: TGCGCCAGCAGCATTAGCGGGGGGTCGTATGAGCAGTTCTTC
cdr3_length: 14; clone_size: -; j_call: TRBJ2-3; d_call: -; v_call: TRBV3-1/TRBV3-2; cdr3_aa: CASSQVPNTDTQYF; cdr3_nt: TGTGCCAGCAGCCAAGTTCCCAACACAGATACGCAGTATTTT
cdr3_length: 14; clone_size: -; j_call: TRBJ1-1; d_call: -; v_call: TRBV2; cdr3_aa: CASSPRQGPTEAFF; cdr3_nt: TGTGCCAGCAGTCCCCGCCAGGGCCCCACTGAAGCTTTCTTT
cdr3_length: 14; clone_size: -; j_call: TRBJ1-1; d_call: -; v_call: TRBV28; cdr3_aa: CASSYLRGNTEAFF; cdr3_nt: TGTGCCAGCAGTTACCTCAGGGGGAACACTGAAGCTTTCTTT
cdr3_length: 13; clone_size: -; j_call: TRBJ2-2; d_call: TRBD2; v_call: TRBV12-5; cdr3_aa: CASYAGGTGELFF; cdr3_nt: TGTGCTAGTTATGCGGGGGGCACCGGGGAGCTGTTTTTT
cdr3_length: 13; clone_size: -; j_call: TRBJ1-2; d_call: TRBD1; v_call: TRBV5-1; cdr3_aa: CASSFGTGNGYTF; cdr3_nt: TGCGCCAGCAGCTTCGGGACAGGGAATGGCTACACCTTC
cdr3_length: 15; clone_size: -; j_call: TRBJ2-5; d_call: TRBD1; v_call: TRBV7-8; cdr3_aa: CASSLATGVGETQYF; cdr3_nt: TGTGCCAGCAGCTTAGCAACAGGGGTAGGGGAGACCCAGTACTTC
cdr3_length: 14; clone_size: -; j_call: TRBJ2-3; d_call: -; v_call: TRBV9; cdr3_aa: CASSGGGSTDTQYF; cdr3_nt: TGTGCCAGCAGCGGGGGCGGCAGCACAGATACGCAGTATTTT
cdr3_length: 13; clone_size: -; j_call: TRBJ1-5; d_call: TRBD1; v_call: TRBV25-1; cdr3_aa: CASKGQLNQPQHF; cdr3_nt: TGTGCCAGCAAGGGACAGTTAAATCAGCCCCAGCATTTT
cdr3_length: 13; clone_size: -; j_call: TRBJ1-2; d_call: -; v_call: TRBV18; cdr3_aa: CASSPLTENGYTF; cdr3_nt: TGTGCCAGCTCACCCTTGACAGAGAATGGCTACACCTTC
cdr3_length: 18; clone_size: -; j_call: TRBJ1-5; d_call: TRBD1; v_call: TRBV7-9; cdr3_aa: CASSLAFQGVNSNQPQHF; cdr3_nt: TGTGCCAGCAGCTTAGCTTTTCAGGGGGTAAATAGCAATCAGCCCCAGCATTTT
cdr3_length: 15; clone_size: -; j_call: TRBJ2-3; d_call: TRBD2; v_call: TRBV7-6; cdr3_aa: CASSLNSGNSDTQYF; cdr3_nt: TGTGCCAGCAGCTTGAATAGCGGGAACTCAGATACGCAGTATTTT
cdr3_length: 14; clone_size: -; j_call: TRBJ1-2; d_call: -; v_call: TRBV5-5; cdr3_aa: CASSPMGANYGYTF; cdr3_nt: TGTGCCAGCAGCCCGATGGGAGCTAACTATGGCTACACCTTC
cdr3_length: 13; clone_size: once; j_call: TRBJ1-2; d_call: -; v_call: TRBV24-1; cdr3_aa: CATSDSYNYGYTF; cdr3_nt: TGTGCCACCAGTGATTCCTATAACTATGGCTACACCTTC
cdr3_length: 13; clone_size: -; j_call: TRBJ2-7; d_call: -; v_call: TRBV7-6; cdr3_aa: CASSILTGSEQYF; cdr3_nt: TGTGCCAGCAGCATACTAACAGGGAGTGAGCAGTACTTC